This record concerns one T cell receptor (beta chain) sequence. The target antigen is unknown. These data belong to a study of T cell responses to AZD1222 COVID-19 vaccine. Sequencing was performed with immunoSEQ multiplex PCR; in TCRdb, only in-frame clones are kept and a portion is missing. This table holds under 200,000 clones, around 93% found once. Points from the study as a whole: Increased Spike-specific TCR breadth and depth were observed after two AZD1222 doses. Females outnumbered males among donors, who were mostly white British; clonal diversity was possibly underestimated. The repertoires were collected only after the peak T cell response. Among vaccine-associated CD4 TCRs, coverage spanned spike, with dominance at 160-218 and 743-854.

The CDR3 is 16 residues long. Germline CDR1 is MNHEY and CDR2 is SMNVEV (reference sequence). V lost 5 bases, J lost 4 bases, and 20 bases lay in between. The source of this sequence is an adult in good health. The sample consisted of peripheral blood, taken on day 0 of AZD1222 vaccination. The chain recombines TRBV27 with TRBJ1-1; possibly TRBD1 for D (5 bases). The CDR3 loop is CASSTATEGVGTEAFF. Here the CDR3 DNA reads TGTGCCAGCAGTACCGCGACAGAGGGTGTGGGCACTGAAGCTTTCTTT.